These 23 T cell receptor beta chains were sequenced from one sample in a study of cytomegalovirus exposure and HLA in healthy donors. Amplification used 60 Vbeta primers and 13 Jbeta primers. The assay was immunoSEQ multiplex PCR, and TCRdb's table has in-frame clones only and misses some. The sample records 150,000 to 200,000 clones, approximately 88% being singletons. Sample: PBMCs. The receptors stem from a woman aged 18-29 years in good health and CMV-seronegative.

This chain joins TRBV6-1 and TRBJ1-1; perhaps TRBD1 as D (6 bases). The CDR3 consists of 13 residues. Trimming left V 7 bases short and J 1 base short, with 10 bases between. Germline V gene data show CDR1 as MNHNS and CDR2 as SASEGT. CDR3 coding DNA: TGTGCCAGCATCGTACAGGGGAACACTGAAGCTTTCTTT. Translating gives CASIVQGNTEAFF.

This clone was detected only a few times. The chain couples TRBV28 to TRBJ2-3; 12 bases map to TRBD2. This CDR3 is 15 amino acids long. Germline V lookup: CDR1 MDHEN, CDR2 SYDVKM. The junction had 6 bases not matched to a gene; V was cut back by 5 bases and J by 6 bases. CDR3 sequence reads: CASSPSGGDRDTQYF. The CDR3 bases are TGTGCCAGCAGTCCTAGCGGGGGGGACAGGGATACGCAGTATTTT.

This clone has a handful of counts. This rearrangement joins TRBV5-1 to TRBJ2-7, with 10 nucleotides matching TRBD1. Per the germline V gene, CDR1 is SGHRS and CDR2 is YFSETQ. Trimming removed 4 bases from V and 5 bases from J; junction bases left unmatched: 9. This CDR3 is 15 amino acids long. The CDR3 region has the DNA TGCGCCAGCAGCCTACGACAGGGGGCCGGGGACGAGCAGTACTTC. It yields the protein CASSLRQGAGDEQYF.

The CDR3, as DNA: TGTGCCAGCAGCGGCCGACAGGGTGATTCACCCCTCCACTTT. This translates into CASSGRQGDSPLHF. The chain employs TRBV11-2 and TRBJ1-6; 7 positions match TRBD1. The CDR3 consists of 14 residues. Germline trimming cut 5 bases from V and 8 bases from J; bases unmatched to any gene: 6. Per germline, CDR1 SGHAT and CDR2 FQNNGV.

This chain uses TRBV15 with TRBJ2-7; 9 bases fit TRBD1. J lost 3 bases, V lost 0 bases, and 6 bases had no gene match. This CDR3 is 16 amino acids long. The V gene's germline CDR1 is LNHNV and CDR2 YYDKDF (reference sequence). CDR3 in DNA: TGTGCCACCAGCAGAGATGGGGGGACAGGGAACTACGAGCAGTACTTC. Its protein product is CATSRDGGTGNYEQYF.

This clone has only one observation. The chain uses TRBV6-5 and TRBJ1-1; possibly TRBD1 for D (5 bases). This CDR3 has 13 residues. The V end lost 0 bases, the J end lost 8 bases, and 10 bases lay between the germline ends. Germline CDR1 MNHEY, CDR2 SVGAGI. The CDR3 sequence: CASSYSLTAEAFF. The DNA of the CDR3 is TGTGCCAGCAGTTACTCGCTGACAGCAGAAGCTTTCTTT.

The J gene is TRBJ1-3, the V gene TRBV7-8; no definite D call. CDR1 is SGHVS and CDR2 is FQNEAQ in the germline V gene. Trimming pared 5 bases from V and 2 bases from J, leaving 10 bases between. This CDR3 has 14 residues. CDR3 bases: TGTGCCAGCAGCCTGCGTCCCCCTGGAAACACCATATATTTT. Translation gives CASSLRPPGNTIYF.

The CDR3 DNA reads TGTGCCAGCAGCATAACCGGGACAGGGGCCTATGGCTACACCTTC. Protein sequence: CASSITGTGAYGYTF. The chain uses TRBV13 and TRBJ1-2, with 10 bases matching TRBD1. CDR1 and CDR2 from the germline V gene are PRHDT and FYEKMQ (reference sequence). V gave up 5 bases and J gave up 4 bases; unmatched junction bases: 7. This CDR3 spans 15 amino acids. Based on the CDR3 plus reference TRBV13 and TRBJ1-2, the full variable domain is AAGVIQSPRHLIKEKRETATLKCYPIPRHDTVYWYQQGPGQDPQFLISFYEKMQSDKGSIPDRFSAQQFSDYHSELNMSSLELGDSALYFCASSITGTGAYGYTFGSGTRLTVV.

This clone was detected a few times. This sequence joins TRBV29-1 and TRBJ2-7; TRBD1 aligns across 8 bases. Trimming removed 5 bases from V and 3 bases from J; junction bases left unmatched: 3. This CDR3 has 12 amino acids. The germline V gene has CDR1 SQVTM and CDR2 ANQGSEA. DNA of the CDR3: TGCAGCGTTAGACAGGGGATCTACGAGCAGTACTTC. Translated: CSVRQGIYEQYF.

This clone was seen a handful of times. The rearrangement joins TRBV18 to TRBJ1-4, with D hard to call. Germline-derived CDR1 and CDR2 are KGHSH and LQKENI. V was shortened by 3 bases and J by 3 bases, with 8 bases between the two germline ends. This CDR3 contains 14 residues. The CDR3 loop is CASSPPRSNEKLFF. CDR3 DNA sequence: TGTGCCAGCTCACCCCCCAGGTCTAATGAAAAACTGTTTTTT. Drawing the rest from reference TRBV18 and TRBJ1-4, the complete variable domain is NAGVMQNPRHLVRRRGQEARLRCSPMKGHSHVYWYRQLPEEGLKFMVYLQKENIIDESGMPKERFSAEFPKEGPSILRIQQVVRGDSAAYFCASSPPRSNEKLFFGSGTQLSVL.

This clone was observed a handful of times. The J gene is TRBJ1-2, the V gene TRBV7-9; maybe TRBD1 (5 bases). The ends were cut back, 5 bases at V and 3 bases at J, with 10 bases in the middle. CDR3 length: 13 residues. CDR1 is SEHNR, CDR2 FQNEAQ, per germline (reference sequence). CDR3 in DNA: TGTGCCAGCAGCCAACAGGACCACTATGGCTACACCTTC. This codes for CASSQQDHYGYTF.

The CDR3 DNA is TGTGCCAGCAGCTTTCCGGGGAAAGGGTCTTACGAGCAGTACTTC. Protein sequence: CASSFPGKGSYEQYF. The rearrangement joins TRBV7-9 to TRBJ2-7, with a possible D match to TRBD2 (5 bases). The V end was cut by 3 bases, the J end by 4 bases, with 16 bases between. Germline V gives CDR1 SEHNR, CDR2 FQNEAQ (reference sequence). There are 15 residues in the CDR3.

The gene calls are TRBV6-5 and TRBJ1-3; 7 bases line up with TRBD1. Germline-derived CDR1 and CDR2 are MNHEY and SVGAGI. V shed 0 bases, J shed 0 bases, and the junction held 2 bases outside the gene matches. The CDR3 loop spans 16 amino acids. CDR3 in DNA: TGTGCCAGCAGTTACTCGGGACAGAACTCTGGAAACACCATATATTTT. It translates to CASSYSGQNSGNTIYF.

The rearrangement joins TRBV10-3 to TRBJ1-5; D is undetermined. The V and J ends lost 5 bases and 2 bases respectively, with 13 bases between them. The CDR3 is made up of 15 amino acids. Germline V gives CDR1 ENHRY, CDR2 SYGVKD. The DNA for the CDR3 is TGTGCCATCAGTTGGGAGGGATTTGGCAATCAGCCCCAGCATTTT. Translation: CAISWEGFGNQPQHF.

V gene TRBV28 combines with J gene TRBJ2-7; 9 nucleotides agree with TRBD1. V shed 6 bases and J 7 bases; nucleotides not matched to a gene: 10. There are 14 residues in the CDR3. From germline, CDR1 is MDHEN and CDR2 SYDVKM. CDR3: CASRVGTGSGEQYF. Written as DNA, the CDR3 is TGTGCCAGCAGGGTTGGGACAGGGTCCGGGGAGCAGTACTTC.

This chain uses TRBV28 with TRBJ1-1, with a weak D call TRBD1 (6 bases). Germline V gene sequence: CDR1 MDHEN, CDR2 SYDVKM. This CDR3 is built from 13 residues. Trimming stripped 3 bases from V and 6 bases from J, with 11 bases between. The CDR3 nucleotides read TGTGCCAGCAGTTTGGGGACACAGTCTGAAGCTTTCTTT. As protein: CASSLGTQSEAFF.

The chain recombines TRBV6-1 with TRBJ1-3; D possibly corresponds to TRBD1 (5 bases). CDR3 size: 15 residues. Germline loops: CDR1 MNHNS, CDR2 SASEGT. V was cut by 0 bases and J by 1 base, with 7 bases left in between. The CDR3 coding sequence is TGTGCCAGCAGTGAAGCGCAGGGTTCTGGAAACACCATATATTTT. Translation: CASSEAQGSGNTIYF.

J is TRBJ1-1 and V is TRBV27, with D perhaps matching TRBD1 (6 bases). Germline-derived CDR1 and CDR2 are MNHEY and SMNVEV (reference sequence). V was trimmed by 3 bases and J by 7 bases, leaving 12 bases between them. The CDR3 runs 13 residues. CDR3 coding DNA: TGTGCCAGCAGTTTGCGACAGGCGGATGAAGCTTTCTTT. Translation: CASSLRQADEAFF.

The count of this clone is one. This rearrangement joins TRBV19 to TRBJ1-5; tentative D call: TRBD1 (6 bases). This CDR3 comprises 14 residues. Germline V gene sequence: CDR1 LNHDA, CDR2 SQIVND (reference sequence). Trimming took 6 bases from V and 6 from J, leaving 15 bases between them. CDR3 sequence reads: CASRNRRGSQPQHF. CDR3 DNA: TGTGCCAGTAGGAACCGCAGGGGAAGTCAGCCCCAGCATTTT. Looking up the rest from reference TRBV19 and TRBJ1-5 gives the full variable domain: DGGITQSPKYLFRKEGQNVTLSCEQNLNHDAMYWYRQDPGQGLRLIYYSQIVNDFQKGDIAEGYSVSREKKESFPLTVTSAQKNPTAFYLCASRNRRGSQPQHFGDGTRLSIL.

Here the CDR3 DNA reads TGTGCCAGCAGCACGGTTCCCGGACTCACAGATACGCAGTATTTT. Its translation is CASSTVPGLTDTQYF. V gene TRBV5-5 combines with J gene TRBJ2-3, with TRBD2 as a possible D gene (5 bases). This CDR3 contains 15 residues. Trimming removed 4 bases from V and 2 bases from J, with 14 bases in between. Germline V gene data show CDR1 as SGHKS and CDR2 as YYEKEE (reference sequence).

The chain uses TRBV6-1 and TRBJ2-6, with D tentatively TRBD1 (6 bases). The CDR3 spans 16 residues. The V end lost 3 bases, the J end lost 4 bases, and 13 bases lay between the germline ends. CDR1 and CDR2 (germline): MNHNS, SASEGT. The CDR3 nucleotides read TGTGCCAGCAGTGAGCTAGGACAGTTGGGGGCCAACGTCCTGACTTTC. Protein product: CASSELGQLGANVLTF.

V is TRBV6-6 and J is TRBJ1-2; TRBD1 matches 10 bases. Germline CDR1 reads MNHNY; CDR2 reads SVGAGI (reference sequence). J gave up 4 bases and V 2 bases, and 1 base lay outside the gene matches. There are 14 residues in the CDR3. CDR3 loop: CASSYGQGGYGYTF. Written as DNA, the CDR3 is TGTGCCAGCAGTTACGGACAGGGGGGCTATGGCTACACCTTC.

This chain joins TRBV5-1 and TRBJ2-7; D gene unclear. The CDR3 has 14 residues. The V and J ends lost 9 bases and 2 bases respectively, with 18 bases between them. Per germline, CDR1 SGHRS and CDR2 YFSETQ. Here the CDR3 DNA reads TGCGCCATCCCAGCTCCAACAGTGGCCTACGAGCAGTACTTC. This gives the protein CAIPAPTVAYEQYF.